The T cell receptor beta chain under discussion was sequenced for a study of shared clonotypes between healthy human individuals. Trimming cost V 7 bases and J 0 bases; bases outside gene matches: 12. CDR1 and CDR2 from the germline V gene are WSHSY and SAAADI. The CDR3 runs 18 residues. TCRdb's table, derived via immunoSEQ multiplex PCR, lists solely in-frame clones and lacks some. The data hold millions of clones, with roughly 92% observed a single time. The TCR comes from a man between 18 and 35 years old in good health. V gene TRBV10-2 combines with J gene TRBJ2-3; 11 bases are a match to TRBD2. Sequencing was carried out using naive CD4+ T cells sorted from blood. Documented subset: CD45RA+ positively selected. CDR3 nucleotides: TGCGCCAGCACCGAGAGACTAGCGGGAAGTTTGAGCACAGATACGCAGTATTTT. Residues: CASTERLAGSLSTDTQYF.